This T cell receptor beta chain was found in a study of cytomegalovirus exposure and HLA in healthy donors. Broader study findings: Accurate prediction of most subjects' HLA-A and HLA-B alleles from TCR beta sequences was reported.

The PCR contained 60 Vbeta and 13 Jbeta primers. Libraries were prepared by immunoSEQ multiplex PCR; TCRdb keeps only in-frame clonotypes and omits some of them. The table shows over 100,000 clones, with roughly three quarters occurring only once. The sample holds a few counts of this clone. Antigen: not known. Per the germline V gene, CDR1 is SNHLY and CDR2 is FYNNEI. V was pared by 8 bases and J by 5 bases, with 15 bases of the junction left unmatched. The CDR3 spans 16 residues. When sampled, the donors appeared nominally healthy, though they likely had unrecorded immune exposures. Material for sequencing was PBMCs. This TCR derives from a woman aged 18-30 years in good health and CMV-seropositive. The chain combines TRBV2 with TRBJ2-3, with TRBD2 matching over 8 bases. This chain's CDR3 is CASGDENSGKGDTQYF. As DNA, the CDR3 is TGTGCCAGCGGCGATGAAAATAGCGGGAAGGGAGATACGCAGTATTTT.